This is a list of T cell receptor beta chains from one sample in a study of blood T cell repertoires in COVID-19. Sequencing was performed with immunoSEQ multiplex PCR; in TCRdb, only in-frame clones are kept and a portion is missing. The sample holds about 230,000 clones, 80% to 90% seen once. Sequencing was done on a sample of peripheral blood. The source is a woman of 80 years or more with active or convalescent COVID-19. CDR3s include the opening cysteine and the closing phenylalanine or tryptophan. The order of the fields is D gene, clone size, J gene, V gene, CDR3 protein, CDR3 DNA. The D gene is left open where the match is weak. Clone size is shown for a subset of rows, as once, few, many or a class of expanded clone.

>TRBD1|-|TRBJ1-4|TRBV28
CASSLSGQGDEKLFF
TGTGCCAGCAGTTTATCCGGACAGGGTGATGAAAAACTGTTTTTT
>-|-|TRBJ2-2|TRBV19
CASSTRRGPHTGELFF
TGTGCCAGTAGTACACGCAGGGGTCCGCACACCGGGGAGCTGTTTTTT
>-|-|TRBJ2-7|TRBV7-7
CASSLDRTYEQYF
TGTGCCAGCAGCTTAGACAGAACCTACGAGCAGTACTTC
>-|-|TRBJ1-1|TRBV11-2
CASRYSDSGTEAFF
TGTGCCAGCAGGTATAGCGACAGCGGGACTGAAGCTTTCTTT
>-|-|TRBJ1-1|TRBV7-2
CASSTGLNTEAFF
TGTGCCAGCAGCACAGGGTTGAACACTGAAGCTTTCTTT
>TRBD1|few|TRBJ1-1|TRBV5-1
CASSLKQGAEAFF
TGCGCCAGCAGCTTGAAACAGGGGGCTGAAGCTTTCTTT
>TRBD2|-|TRBJ2-7|TRBV5-1
CASSPSGRGYEQYF
TGCGCCAGCAGCCCCTCCGGGAGGGGCTACGAGCAGTACTTC
>-|-|TRBJ1-1|TRBV5-4
CASSLELHRAGTEAFF
TGTGCCAGCAGCTTGGAACTACACAGGGCCGGCACTGAAGCTTTCTTT
>-|once|TRBJ2-6|TRBV5-1
CASRAASSGANVLTF
TGCGCCAGCAGAGCGGCAAGCTCTGGGGCCAACGTCCTGACTTTC
>-|-|TRBJ2-7|TRBV11-3
CASSFNFINPYEQYF
TGTGCCAGCAGCTTTAACTTCATAAACCCCTACGAGCAGTACTTC
>-|-|TRBJ2-1|TRBV18
CASSQQTDSVSEQFF
TGTGCCAGCTCACAACAGACGGACTCCGTAAGCGAGCAGTTCTTC
>-|-|TRBJ2-3|TRBV19
CASSTNFHRATDTQYF
TGTGCCAGTAGTACGAATTTCCACAGAGCCACAGATACGCAGTATTTT
>TRBD2|-|TRBJ2-3|TRBV7-9
CASSSPAGGPEDTQYF
TGTGCCAGCAGCTCCCCAGCGGGAGGGCCTGAAGATACGCAGTATTTT
>TRBD2|-|TRBJ2-5|TRBV6-1
CASSAGLAGGQETQYF
TGTGCCAGCAGTGCTGGACTAGCGGGGGGGCAAGAGACCCAGTACTTC
>TRBD1|few|TRBJ1-2|TRBV7-9
CASSPQQGASGYTF
TGTGCCAGCAGCCCCCAACAGGGGGCAAGCGGCTACACCTTC
>TRBD1|-|TRBJ2-5|TRBV18
CASSPPGQGGETQYF
TGTGCCAGCTCCCCCCCGGGACAGGGGGGAGAGACCCAGTACTTC
>-|-|TRBJ2-7|TRBV18
CASSPNPASATYEQYF
TGTGCCAGCTCACCAAACCCCGCTAGCGCCACCTACGAGCAGTACTTC
>-|-|TRBJ2-3|TRBV7-2
CASSLARGIDTQYF
TGTGCCAGCAGCTTAGCAAGGGGCATAGATACGCAGTATTTT
>TRBD1|-|TRBJ2-7|TRBV7-6
CASSLAQGQPYYEQYF
TGTGCCAGCAGCTTAGCGCAGGGACAGCCTTACTACGAGCAGTACTTC
>TRBD2|once|TRBJ2-7|TRBV7-2
CASRTTSGGVEQYF
TGTGCCAGCAGAACTACTAGCGGGGGGGTTGAGCAGTACTTC
>-|-|TRBJ2-7|TRBV6-2/TRBV6-3
CASSRGTSHEQYF
TGTGCCAGCAGTAGAGGGACATCTCACGAGCAGTACTTC
>-|-|TRBJ2-1|TRBV12-5
CASGLVVGVSHNEQFF
TGTGCTAGTGGTTTGGTAGTAGGAGTCTCTCACAATGAGCAGTTCTTC